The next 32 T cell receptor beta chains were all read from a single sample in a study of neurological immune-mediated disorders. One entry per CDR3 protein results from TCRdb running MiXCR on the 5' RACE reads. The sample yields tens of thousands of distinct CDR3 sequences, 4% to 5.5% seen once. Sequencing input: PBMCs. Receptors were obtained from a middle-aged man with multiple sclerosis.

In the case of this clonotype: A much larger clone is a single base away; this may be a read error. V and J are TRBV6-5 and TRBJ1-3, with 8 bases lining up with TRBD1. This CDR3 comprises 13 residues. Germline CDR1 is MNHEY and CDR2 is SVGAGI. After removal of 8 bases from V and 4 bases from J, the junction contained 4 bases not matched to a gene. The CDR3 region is CASYRGKGNTIYF. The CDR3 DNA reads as TGTGCCAGCTACAGGGGGAAGGGAAACACCATATATTTT.

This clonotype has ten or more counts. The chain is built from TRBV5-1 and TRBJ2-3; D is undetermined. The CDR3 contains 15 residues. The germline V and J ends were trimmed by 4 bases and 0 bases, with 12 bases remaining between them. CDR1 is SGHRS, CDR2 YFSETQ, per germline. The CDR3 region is CASSPLEPSTDTQYF. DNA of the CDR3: TGCGCCAGCAGCCCCCTCGAGCCCAGCACAGATACGCAGTATTTT.

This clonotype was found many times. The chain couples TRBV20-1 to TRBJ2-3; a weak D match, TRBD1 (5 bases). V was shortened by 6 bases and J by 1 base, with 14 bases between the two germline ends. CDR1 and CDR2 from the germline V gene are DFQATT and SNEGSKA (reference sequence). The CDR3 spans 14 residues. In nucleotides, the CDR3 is TGCAGTGCCCTAACGCAGACAGGCACAGATACGCAGTATTTT. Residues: CSALTQTGTDTQYF.

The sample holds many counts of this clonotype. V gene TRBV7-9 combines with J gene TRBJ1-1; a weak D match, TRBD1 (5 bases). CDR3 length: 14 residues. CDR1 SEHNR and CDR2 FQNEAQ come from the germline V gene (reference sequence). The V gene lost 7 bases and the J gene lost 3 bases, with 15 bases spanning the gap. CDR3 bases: TGTGCCAGCACCCCGGCGGGGGGTGACACTGAAGCTTTCTTT. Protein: CASTPAGGDTEAFF.

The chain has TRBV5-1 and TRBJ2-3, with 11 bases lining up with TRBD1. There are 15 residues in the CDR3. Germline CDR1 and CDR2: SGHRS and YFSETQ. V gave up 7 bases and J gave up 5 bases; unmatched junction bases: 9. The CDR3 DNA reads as TGCGCCAGCCGACCCGGACAGGGGGCAGGAGATACGCAGTATTTT. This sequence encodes CASRPGQGAGDTQYF.

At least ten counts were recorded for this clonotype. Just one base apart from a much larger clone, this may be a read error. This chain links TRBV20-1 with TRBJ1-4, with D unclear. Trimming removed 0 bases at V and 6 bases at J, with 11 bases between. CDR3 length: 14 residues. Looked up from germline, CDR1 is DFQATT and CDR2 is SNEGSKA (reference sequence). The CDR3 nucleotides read TGCAGTGCTAGAGATCCTGGGAAGGATGAAAAACTGTTTTTT. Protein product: CSARDPGKDEKLFF.

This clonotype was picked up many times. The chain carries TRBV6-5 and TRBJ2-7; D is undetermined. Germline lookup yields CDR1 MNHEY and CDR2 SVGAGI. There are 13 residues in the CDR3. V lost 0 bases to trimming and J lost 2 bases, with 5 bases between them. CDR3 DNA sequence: TGTGCCAGCAGTTACTCTGGGGCCTACGAGCAGTACTTC. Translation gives CASSYSGAYEQYF.

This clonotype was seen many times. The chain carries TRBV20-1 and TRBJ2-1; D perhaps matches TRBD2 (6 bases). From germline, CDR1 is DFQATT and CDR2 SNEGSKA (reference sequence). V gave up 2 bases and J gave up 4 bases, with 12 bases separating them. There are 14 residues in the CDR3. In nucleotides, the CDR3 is TGCAGTGCTAGAACGGGAGCCTCTTACAATGAGCAGTTCTTC. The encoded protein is CSARTGASYNEQFF.

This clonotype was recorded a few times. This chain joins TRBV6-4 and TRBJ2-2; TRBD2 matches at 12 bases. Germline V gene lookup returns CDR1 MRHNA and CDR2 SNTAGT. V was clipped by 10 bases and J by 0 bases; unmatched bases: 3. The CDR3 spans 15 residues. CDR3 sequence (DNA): TGTGCCAAGACTAGCGGGAGACCGAACACCGGGGAGCTGTTTTTT. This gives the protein CAKTSGRPNTGELFF.

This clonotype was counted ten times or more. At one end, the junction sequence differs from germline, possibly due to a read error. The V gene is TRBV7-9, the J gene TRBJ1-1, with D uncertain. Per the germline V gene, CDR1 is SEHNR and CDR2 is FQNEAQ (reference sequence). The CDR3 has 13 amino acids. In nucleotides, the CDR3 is TGTGCCGGCAGCAGGATAATAAACACTGAAGCTTTCTTT. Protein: CAGSRIINTEAFF.

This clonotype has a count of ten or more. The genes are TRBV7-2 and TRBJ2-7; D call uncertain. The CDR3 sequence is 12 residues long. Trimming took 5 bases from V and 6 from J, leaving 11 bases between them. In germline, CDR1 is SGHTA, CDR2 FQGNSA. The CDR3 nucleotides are TGTGCCAGCAGCATAACCCAGGCCGAGCAGTACTTC. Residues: CASSITQAEQYF.

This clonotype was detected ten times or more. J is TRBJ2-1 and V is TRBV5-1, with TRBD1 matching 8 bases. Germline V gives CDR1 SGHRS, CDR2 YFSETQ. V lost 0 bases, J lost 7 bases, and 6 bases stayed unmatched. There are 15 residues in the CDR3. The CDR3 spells CASSLVQGGLNEQFF. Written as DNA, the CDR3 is TGCGCCAGCAGCTTGGTACAGGGGGGCTTAAATGAGCAGTTCTTC.

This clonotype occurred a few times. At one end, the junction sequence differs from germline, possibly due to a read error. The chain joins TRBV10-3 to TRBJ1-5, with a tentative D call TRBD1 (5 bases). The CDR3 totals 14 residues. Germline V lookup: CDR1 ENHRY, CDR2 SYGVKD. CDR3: CAISGGDPYQPQNF. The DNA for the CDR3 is TGTGCCATCAGTGGGGGGGACCCCTATCAGCCCCAGAATTTT.

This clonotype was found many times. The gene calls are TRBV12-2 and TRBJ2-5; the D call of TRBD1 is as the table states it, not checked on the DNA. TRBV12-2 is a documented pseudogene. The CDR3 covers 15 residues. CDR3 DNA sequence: TGTGCAAGTCGCTTAGTGGACAACTACCAAGAGACCCAGTACTTC. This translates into CASRLVDNYQETQYF.

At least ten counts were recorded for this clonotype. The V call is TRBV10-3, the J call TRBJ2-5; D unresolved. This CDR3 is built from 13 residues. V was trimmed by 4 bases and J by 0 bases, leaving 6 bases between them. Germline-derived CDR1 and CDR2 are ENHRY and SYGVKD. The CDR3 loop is CAISGENQETQYF. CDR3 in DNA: TGTGCCATCAGTGGAGAAAACCAAGAGACCCAGTACTTC.

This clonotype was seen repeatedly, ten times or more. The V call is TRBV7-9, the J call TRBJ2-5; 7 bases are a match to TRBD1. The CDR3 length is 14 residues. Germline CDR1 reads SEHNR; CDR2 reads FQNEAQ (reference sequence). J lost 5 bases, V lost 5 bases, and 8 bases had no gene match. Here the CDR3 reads CASSIQGFLETQYF. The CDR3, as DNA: TGTGCCAGCAGCATACAGGGGTTCCTTGAGACCCAGTACTTC.

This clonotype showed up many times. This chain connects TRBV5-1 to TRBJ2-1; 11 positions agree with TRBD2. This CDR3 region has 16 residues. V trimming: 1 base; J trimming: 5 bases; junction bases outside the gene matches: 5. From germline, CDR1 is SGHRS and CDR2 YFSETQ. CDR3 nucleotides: TGCGCCAGCAGCTTGCTAGCGGGAGGAGTAAACAATGAGCAGTTCTTC. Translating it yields CASSLLAGGVNNEQFF.

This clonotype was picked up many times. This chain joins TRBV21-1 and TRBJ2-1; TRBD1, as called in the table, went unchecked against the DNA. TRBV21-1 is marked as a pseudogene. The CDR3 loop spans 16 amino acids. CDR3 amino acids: CASSTRPGQGANEQFF. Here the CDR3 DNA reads TGTGCCAGCAGCACTCGACCGGGACAGGGGGCGAATGAGCAGTTCTTC.

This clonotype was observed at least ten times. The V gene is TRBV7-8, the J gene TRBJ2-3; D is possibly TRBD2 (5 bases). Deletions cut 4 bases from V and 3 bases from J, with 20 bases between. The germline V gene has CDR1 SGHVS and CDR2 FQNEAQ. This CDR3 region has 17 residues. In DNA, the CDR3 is TGTGCCAGCAGCTCTAATCACGGGATCCGCGGGACAGATACGCAGTATTTT. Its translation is CASSSNHGIRGTDTQYF.

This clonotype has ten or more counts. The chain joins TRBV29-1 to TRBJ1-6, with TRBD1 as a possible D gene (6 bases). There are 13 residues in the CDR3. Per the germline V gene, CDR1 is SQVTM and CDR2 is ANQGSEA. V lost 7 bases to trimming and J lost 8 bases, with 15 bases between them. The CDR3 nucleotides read TGCAGCGCACGGACAGTGACGGATTCACCCCTCCACTTT. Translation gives CSARTVTDSPLHF. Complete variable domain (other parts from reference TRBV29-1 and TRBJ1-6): SAVISQKPSRDICQRGTSLTIQCQVDSQVTMMFWYRQQPGQSLTLIATANQGSEATYESGFVIDKFPISRPNLTFSTLTVSNMSPEDSSIYLCSARTVTDSPLHFGNGTRLTVT.

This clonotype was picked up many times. The CDR3 here is CASSLVAMGLSTEAFF. In DNA, the CDR3 is TGCGCCAGCAGCTTGGTCGCGATGGGATTGAGCACTGAAGCTTTCTTT. The chain uses TRBV5-1 and TRBJ1-1, with D uncertain. Germline V gene sequence: CDR1 SGHRS, CDR2 YFSETQ. V lost 0 bases and J lost 4, with 16 bases in between. This CDR3 is 16 amino acids long.

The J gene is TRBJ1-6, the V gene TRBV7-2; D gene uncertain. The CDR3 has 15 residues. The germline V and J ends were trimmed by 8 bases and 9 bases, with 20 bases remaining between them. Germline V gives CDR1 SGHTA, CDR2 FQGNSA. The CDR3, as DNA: TGTGCCAGCGGACTGATAGTTCGGCAAGGTTCACCCCTCCACTTT. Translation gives CASGLIVRQGSPLHF. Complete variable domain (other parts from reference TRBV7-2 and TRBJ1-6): GAGVSQSPSNKVTEKGKDVELRCDPISGHTALYWYRQSLGQGLEFLIYFQGNSAPDKSGLPSDRFSAERTGGSVSTLTIQRTQQEDSAVYLCASGLIVRQGSPLHFGNGTRLTVT.

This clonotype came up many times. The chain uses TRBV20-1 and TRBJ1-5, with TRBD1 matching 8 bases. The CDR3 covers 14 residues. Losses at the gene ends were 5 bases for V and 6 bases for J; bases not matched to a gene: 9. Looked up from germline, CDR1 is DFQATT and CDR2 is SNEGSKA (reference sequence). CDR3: CSAGRRTGTQPQHF. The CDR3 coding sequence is TGCAGTGCTGGGAGGCGGACAGGGACTCAGCCCCAGCATTTT.

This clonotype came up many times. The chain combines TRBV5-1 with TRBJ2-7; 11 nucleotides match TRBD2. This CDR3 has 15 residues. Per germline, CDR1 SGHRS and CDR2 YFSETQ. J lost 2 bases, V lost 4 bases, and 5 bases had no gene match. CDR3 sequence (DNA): TGCGCCAGCAGCCTGGGACTAGCGGAGACCTACGAGCAGTACTTC. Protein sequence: CASSLGLAETYEQYF.

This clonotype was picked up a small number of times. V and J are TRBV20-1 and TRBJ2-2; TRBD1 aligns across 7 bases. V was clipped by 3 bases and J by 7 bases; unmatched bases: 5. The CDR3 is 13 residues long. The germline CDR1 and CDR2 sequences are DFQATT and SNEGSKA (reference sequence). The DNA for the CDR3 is TGCAGTGCTAGTCAGGGGGTCGACGGGGAGCTGTTTTTT. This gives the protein CSASQGVDGELFF.

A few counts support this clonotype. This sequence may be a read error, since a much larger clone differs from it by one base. The CDR3 nucleotides are TGTGCCAGCAGCCCGAACAAGGGGGGGACTAGCAAGTATTTT. This sequence encodes CASSPNKGGTSKYF. The chain employs TRBV25-1 and TRBJ2-3; 9 bases match TRBD2. Germline V gene lookup returns CDR1 MGHDK and CDR2 SYGVNS. CDR3 length: 14 residues. V shed 6 bases and J 13 bases; nucleotides not matched to a gene: 14.

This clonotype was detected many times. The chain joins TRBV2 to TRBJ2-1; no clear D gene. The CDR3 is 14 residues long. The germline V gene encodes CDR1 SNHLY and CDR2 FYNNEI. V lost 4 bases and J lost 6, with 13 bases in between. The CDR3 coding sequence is TGTGCCAGCAGTGGGACCGCCTTTGGCAATGAGCAGTTCTTC. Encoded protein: CASSGTAFGNEQFF.

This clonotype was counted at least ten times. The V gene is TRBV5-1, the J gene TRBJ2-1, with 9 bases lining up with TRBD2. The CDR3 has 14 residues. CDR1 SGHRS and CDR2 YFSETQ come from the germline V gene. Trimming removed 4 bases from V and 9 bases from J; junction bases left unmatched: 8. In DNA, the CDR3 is TGCGCCAGCAGCGGAAGCGGGGGGTCCCCTGAGCAGTTCTTC. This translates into CASSGSGGSPEQFF.

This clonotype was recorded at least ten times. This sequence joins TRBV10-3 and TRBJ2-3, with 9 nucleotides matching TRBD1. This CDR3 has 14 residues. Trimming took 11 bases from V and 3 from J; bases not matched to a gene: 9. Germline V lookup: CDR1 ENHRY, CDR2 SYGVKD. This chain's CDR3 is CASQRDRGTDTQYF. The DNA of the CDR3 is TGTGCCTCTCAAAGAGACAGGGGGACAGATACGCAGTATTTT.

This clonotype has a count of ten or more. Here the CDR3 reads CASSIGTSGRFEQFF. Written as DNA, the CDR3 is TGTGCCAGCAGTATCGGGACTAGCGGGAGGTTTGAGCAGTTCTTC. The rearrangement joins TRBV27 to TRBJ2-1; 15 bases map to TRBD2. The V and J ends lost 5 bases and 9 bases, in that order; junction bases with no gene match: 5. CDR1 and CDR2 (germline): MNHEY, SMNVEV (reference sequence). The CDR3 covers 15 residues.

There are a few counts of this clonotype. The CDR3 DNA reads TGTGCCAGCAGTTTAAGGGGGCAAGGCACCTACGAGCAGTACTTC. It yields the protein CASSLRGQGTYEQYF. This chain links TRBV27 with TRBJ2-7; 7 positions agree with TRBD1. CDR3 length: 15 amino acids. Per the germline V gene, CDR1 is MNHEY and CDR2 is SMNVEV (reference sequence). V lost 2 bases and J lost 2; bases outside the gene matches: 6.

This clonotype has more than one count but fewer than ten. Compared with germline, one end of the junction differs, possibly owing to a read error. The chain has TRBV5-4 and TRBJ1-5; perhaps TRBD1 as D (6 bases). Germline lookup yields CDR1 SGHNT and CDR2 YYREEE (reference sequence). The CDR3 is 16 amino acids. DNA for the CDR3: TGTGCCAGCAGGACCTTTCGGGGGGGCGCCAATCAGCCCCAGAATTTT. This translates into CASRTFRGGANQPQNF.